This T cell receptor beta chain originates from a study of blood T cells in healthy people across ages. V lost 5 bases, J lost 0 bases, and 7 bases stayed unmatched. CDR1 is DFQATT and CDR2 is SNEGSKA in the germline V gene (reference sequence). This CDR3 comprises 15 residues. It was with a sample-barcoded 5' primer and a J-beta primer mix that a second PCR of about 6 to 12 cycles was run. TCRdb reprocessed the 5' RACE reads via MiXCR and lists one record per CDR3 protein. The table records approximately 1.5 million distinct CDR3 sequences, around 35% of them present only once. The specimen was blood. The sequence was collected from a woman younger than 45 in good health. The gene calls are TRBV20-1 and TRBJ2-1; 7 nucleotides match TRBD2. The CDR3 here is CSAEWLAASYNEQFF. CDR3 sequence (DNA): TGCAGTGCTGAGTGGCTAGCGGCCTCCTACAATGAGCAGTTCTTC.